This note documents a single T cell receptor beta chain sequence. The antigen remains unidentified. The trim removed 4 bases at V and 9 bases at J, leaving 6 bases unmatched. Germline V lookup: CDR1 SGHRS, CDR2 YFSETQ. This CDR3 contains 15 residues. The sample comes from a study of CD8 T cells in ankylosing spondylitis. Whole-study findings and limits: Certain motif variants had earlier been reported in reactive arthritis synovial fluid and blood. Clones linked to the disease showed a CD8+ phenotype. They occurred at relatively low frequencies in peripheral blood. Characteristic of ankylosing spondylitis blood, it appeared, was a TCR beta motif comprising several highly homologous variants.

Each CDR3 protein is one row after TCRdb ran MiXCR on the 5' RACE reads. The repertoire has 270,000 or so distinct CDR3 sequences, 15% to 20% of them found once; the top ten carry around a third. The clonotype originates from a male donor with ankylosing spondylitis or in good health (not recorded which). The specimen sequenced was blood, either unsorted or a sorted T cell fraction (not recorded which). This chain uses TRBV5-1 with TRBJ1-6, with 11 bases aligning to TRBD1. CDR3 amino acids: CASSKDRGPVSPLHF. The CDR3 DNA reads TGCGCCAGCAGCAAGGACAGGGGGCCGGTTTCACCCCTCCACTTT.